A selection of T cell receptor beta chains follows, all from one sample in a study of blood T cell repertoires in COVID-19. Here immunoSEQ multiplex PCR was the method, and the copy in TCRdb shows in-frame clones only, minus some. This sample has 190,000 or so clones, with around 85% found just once. The sample consisted of peripheral blood. These receptors all come from a woman aged 80 or older with acute or convalescent COVID-19. The CDR3 runs from the conserved cysteine through the conserved F or W. Fields, in order: clone size, V gene, D gene, J gene, CDR3 DNA, CDR3 protein. A D gene is named only where the DNA matches it firmly. A row's size may be missing; if present it is once, few, many or a size class.

clone size: NA; V gene: TRBV29-1; D gene: TRBD1; J gene: TRBJ1-4; CDR3 DNA: TGCAGCGCAAGGGACAGGGCAACCGAAAAACTGTTTTTT; CDR3 protein: CSARDRATEKLFF
clone size: NA; V gene: TRBV6-1; D gene: NA; J gene: TRBJ1-5; CDR3 DNA: TGTGCCAGCAGTGAAGGCGGCAGCCTCAATCAGCCCCAGCATTTT; CDR3 protein: CASSEGGSLNQPQHF
clone size: NA; V gene: TRBV12-3/TRBV12-4; D gene: NA; J gene: TRBJ2-2; CDR3 DNA: TGTGCCAGCAGAGAACAGTACACCGGGGAGCTGTTTTTT; CDR3 protein: CASREQYTGELFF
clone size: NA; V gene: TRBV7-2; D gene: NA; J gene: TRBJ1-2; CDR3 DNA: TGTGCCACCAGGTCGAGTGGCTACACCTTC; CDR3 protein: CATRSSGYTF
clone size: NA; V gene: TRBV27; D gene: NA; J gene: TRBJ2-1; CDR3 DNA: TGTGCCAGCACCCTACTGGGGGACAAAAGGAATGAGCAGTTCTTC; CDR3 protein: CASTLLGDKRNEQFF
clone size: many; V gene: TRBV2; D gene: TRBD2; J gene: TRBJ2-1; CDR3 DNA: TGTGCCAGGAGGCGTAGCGGGAGTGGAGATGAGCAGTTCTTC; CDR3 protein: CARRRSGSGDEQFF
clone size: NA; V gene: TRBV9; D gene: TRBD1; J gene: TRBJ1-2; CDR3 DNA: TGTGCCAGCAGCGCGGTCCGGGACAGTGGCTACACCTTC; CDR3 protein: CASSAVRDSGYTF
clone size: NA; V gene: TRBV6-1; D gene: TRBD2; J gene: TRBJ2-3; CDR3 DNA: TGTGCCAGCAGTGACGCCAGACTAGCCGCAGATACGCAGTATTTT; CDR3 protein: CASSDARLAADTQYF
clone size: NA; V gene: TRBV7-6; D gene: TRBD2; J gene: TRBJ2-3; CDR3 DNA: TGTGCCAGCAGCTTAGCAGCGGGAGGGCTTACAGATACGCAGTATTTT; CDR3 protein: CASSLAAGGLTDTQYF
clone size: NA; V gene: TRBV5-6; D gene: TRBD1; J gene: TRBJ1-2; CDR3 DNA: TGTGCCAGCAGCAGGGGACAGACTATAGACTATGGCTACACCTTC; CDR3 protein: CASSRGQTIDYGYTF
clone size: NA; V gene: TRBV19; D gene: NA; J gene: TRBJ2-1; CDR3 DNA: TGTGCCAGTAGTAACCCGGGACTGACCTCCTACAATGAGCAGTTCTTC; CDR3 protein: CASSNPGLTSYNEQFF
clone size: NA; V gene: TRBV5-1; D gene: TRBD1; J gene: TRBJ1-4; CDR3 DNA: TGCGCCAGCAGCTTCGGACAGGGGGGAACTAATGAAAAACTGTTTTTT; CDR3 protein: CASSFGQGGTNEKLFF
clone size: NA; V gene: TRBV11-2; D gene: NA; J gene: TRBJ2-3; CDR3 DNA: TGTGCCAGCAGCTCCTACCACACAGATACGCAGTATTTT; CDR3 protein: CASSSYHTDTQYF
clone size: NA; V gene: TRBV5-6; D gene: NA; J gene: TRBJ1-4; CDR3 DNA: TGTGCCAGCAGCTTAGGAGGAGAGCGGAGAAAACTGTTTTTT; CDR3 protein: CASSLGGERRKLFF
clone size: NA; V gene: TRBV18; D gene: TRBD1; J gene: TRBJ1-6; CDR3 DNA: TGTGCCAGCAAAGGGGGCCTGGGGAATTCACCCCTCCACTTT; CDR3 protein: CASKGGLGNSPLHF
clone size: NA; V gene: TRBV9; D gene: TRBD1; J gene: TRBJ1-2; CDR3 DNA: TGTGCCAGCAGCGAAGGGACAGGGGTAGCCGAAGGCTACACCTTC; CDR3 protein: CASSEGTGVAEGYTF
clone size: NA; V gene: TRBV6-2/TRBV6-3; D gene: NA; J gene: TRBJ1-1; CDR3 DNA: TGTGCCAGCAGTTACTCGCTGGGCGAAGAAGCGAACACTGAAGCTTTCTTT; CDR3 protein: CASSYSLGEEANTEAFF
clone size: NA; V gene: TRBV2; D gene: TRBD2; J gene: TRBJ2-7; CDR3 DNA: TGTGCCAGCAGTGAACCGGGAGGAGCCTCCTCCTACGAGCAGTACTTC; CDR3 protein: CASSEPGGASSYEQYF
clone size: NA; V gene: TRBV29-1; D gene: TRBD2; J gene: TRBJ2-1; CDR3 DNA: TGCAGCGTTGAAGGTGTGGCGGGAGGCCTTAGCTCCTACAATGAGCAGTTCTTC; CDR3 protein: CSVEGVAGGLSSYNEQFF
clone size: NA; V gene: TRBV5-1; D gene: NA; J gene: TRBJ2-3; CDR3 DNA: TGCGCCAGCATGTGGCGGACCGGGGCAGATACGCAGTATTTT; CDR3 protein: CASMWRTGADTQYF
clone size: NA; V gene: TRBV7-2; D gene: NA; J gene: TRBJ1-5; CDR3 DNA: TGTGCCAGCGGCCAGGACAGAGATCAGCCCCAGCATTTT; CDR3 protein: CASGQDRDQPQHF
clone size: NA; V gene: TRBV4-3; D gene: TRBD1; J gene: TRBJ1-4; CDR3 DNA: TGCGCCAGCAGCCAAGATGTGGGACAGGAAAATGAAAAACTGTTTTTT; CDR3 protein: CASSQDVGQENEKLFF
clone size: NA; V gene: TRBV9; D gene: NA; J gene: TRBJ2-2; CDR3 DNA: TGTGCCAGCAGCGCTAGTGCACTAGGGCACACCGGGGAGCTGTTTTTT; CDR3 protein: CASSASALGHTGELFF
clone size: few; V gene: TRBV7-8; D gene: TRBD1; J gene: TRBJ1-5; CDR3 DNA: TGTGCCAGCAGCGACGGGACAGGAGGGAATCAGCCCCAGCATTTT; CDR3 protein: CASSDGTGGNQPQHF